This entry lists 9 T cell receptor beta chains sequenced from one sample in a study of blood T cell repertoires in COVID-19. Sequencing used immunoSEQ multiplex PCR; TCRdb keeps in-frame clones, though not all of them. The sample includes under 300,000 clones, 79% seen only once; the top ten take 3% to 4%. Sequenced input: peripheral blood. These TCRs come from a woman between 35 and 50 years old with active or convalescent COVID-19.

This clone was detected ten times or more. J is TRBJ2-1 and V is TRBV15; D possibly corresponds to TRBD2 (5 bases). Germline V gene lookup returns CDR1 LNHNV and CDR2 YYDKDF (reference sequence). This CDR3 is 15 amino acids long. Trimming took 0 bases from V and 3 from J, leaving 9 bases between them. The CDR3 sequence is CATSREDGNYNEQFF. CDR3 sequence (DNA): TGTGCCACCAGCAGAGAGGACGGGAACTACAATGAGCAGTTCTTC.

J is TRBJ1-1 and V is TRBV6-5; TRBD1 might be the D (6 bases). Germline-derived CDR1 and CDR2 are MNHEY and SVGAGI. V lost 0 bases and J 1 base, leaving 9 bases between the germline ends. The CDR3 contains 15 residues. The CDR3: CASSYSGGANTEAFF. CDR3 in DNA: TGTGCCAGCAGTTACTCAGGGGGGGCGAACACTGAAGCTTTCTTT.

The chain is built from TRBV4-1 and TRBJ2-7; 7 nucleotides match TRBD1. Germline assignment: CDR1 MGHRA and CDR2 YSYEKL. This CDR3 is built from 15 residues. J lost 5 bases, V lost 4 bases, and 11 bases had no gene match. The CDR3 sequence: CASSRFDRDFDEQYF. The CDR3 DNA sequence: TGCGCCAGCAGCCGATTCGACAGGGATTTCGACGAGCAGTACTTC.

This rearrangement joins TRBV24-1 to TRBJ1-5; 7 bases align to TRBD1. CDR1 and CDR2 (germline): KGHDR, SFDVKD. There are 15 residues in the CDR3. The trim removed 4 bases at V and 5 bases at J, leaving 7 bases unmatched. CDR3 DNA: TGTGCCACCAGTGACCGACAGGGATTGGATCAGCCCCAGCATTTT. It translates to CATSDRQGLDQPQHF.

The chain has TRBV10-3 and TRBJ1-2; no reliable D call. V was shortened by 2 bases and J by 4 bases, with 14 bases between the two germline ends. The CDR3 runs to 15 residues. Per the germline V gene, CDR1 is ENHRY and CDR2 is SYGVKD. The CDR3, as DNA: TGTGCCATCAGTGAGGAAGGGAGAGGAGCCTATGGCTACACCTTC. It translates to CAISEEGRGAYGYTF.

This clone was seen a few times. The chain uses TRBV10-3 and TRBJ2-1; 9 positions match TRBD2. In germline, CDR1 is ENHRY, CDR2 SYGVKD. The CDR3 runs to 16 residues. V was pared by 7 bases and J by 0 bases, with 7 bases of the junction left unmatched. The CDR3 loop reads CAITAGGLLSYNEQFF. The DNA for the CDR3 is TGTGCCATCACAGCGGGGGGCCTCCTCTCCTACAATGAGCAGTTCTTC.

The rearrangement links TRBV6-6 to TRBJ1-6; D remains ambiguous. This CDR3 has 14 residues. Germline V gene data show CDR1 as MNHNY and CDR2 as SVGAGI (reference sequence). Trimming pared 5 bases from V and 5 bases from J, leaving 10 bases between. For the CDR3, the DNA is TGTGCCAGCAGTGCTACTACCGATAATTCACCCCTCCACTTT. It codes for CASSATTDNSPLHF.

The chain is built from TRBV20-1 and TRBJ2-5; a weak D match, TRBD2 (5 bases). The CDR3 extends over 15 amino acids. Germline CDR1 reads DFQATT; CDR2 reads SNEGSKA (reference sequence). V was cut by 3 bases and J by 2 bases, with 16 bases left in between. CDR3 protein: CSASPYVGEQETQYF. The DNA of the CDR3 is TGCAGTGCTAGTCCCTACGTCGGGGAACAAGAGACCCAGTACTTC.

The chain is built from TRBV5-1 and TRBJ1-6; D is undetermined. The length of the CDR3 is 16 residues. The germline CDR1 and CDR2 sequences are SGHRS and YFSETQ. V was pared by 7 bases and J by 0 bases, with 14 bases between. The CDR3 region has the DNA TGCGCCAGCGGGCCTTCGGTTAGCTCCTATAATTCACCCCTCCACTTT. Translating it yields CASGPSVSSYNSPLHF.